Given below is one TCR beta chain in context. At least ten counts were recorded for this clonotype. No antigen is known for it. Base qualities are not provided; no much larger clone lies one nucleotide away. According to the study, the label for this sample's treatment or condition signals: live attenuated yellow fever vaccine strain. A standard Ficoll-Paque protocol was used to isolate PBMCs from peripheral blood. Dynabeads CD4 and CD8 positive selection kits were used to isolate the CD4 and CD8 T-cell fractions. RNA was extracted with TriZol from bulk PBMCs, CD4 and CD8 fractions, and dextramer-positive and dextramer-negative fractions. The sample comes from a study of T cells after yellow fever vaccination (dated by TCRdb to the late 2010s). Background on the whole study: The SMART-Seq v4 Ultra Low Input RNA kit was used to prepare libraries from fractions with low cell numbers. Two healthy male donors made up the cohort, one aged 18 to 30 years and the other aged 30 to 40 years. To track T-cell clones before and after primary and booster YFV17D yellow fever vaccination, bulk TCR alpha and beta repertoires were sequenced longitudinally. Bulk PBMC replicates and cell subsets were isolated from blood drawn at multiple timepoints before and after both primary and secondary immunization. Points the paper makes about the study in general: Only two donors were included in the study, so the extent to which the findings can be generalized is limited. After the booster, most of the clones that had expanded following primary vaccination were detected again (just under 97% of CD4 and 85% to 90% of CD8), which suggests that memory was broadly maintained. Because abundant contaminating clonotypes from the bulk population could be contained in FACS-sorted repertoires, computational filtering was required. A small fraction of clonotypes showed up in both the CD4 and CD8 compartments, probably as a result of convergent recombination. Compared with the primary T-cell response, the secondary T-cell response was weaker but faster, peaking on day 5 rather than day 15.

This sample was sequenced with an Illumina NovaSeq 6000. Synthesis of TCR cDNA relied on 5'RACE template switching, a step that introduced a universal primer site along with unique molecular identifiers. cDNA synthesis was primed from both the TCR alpha and TCR beta constant segments. Two PCR steps were used to amplify libraries, with sample barcodes and sequencing adapters being added in the second step. Sequencing of libraries was done on Illumina HiSeq 2500 (2x100 bp) or NovaSeq (2x150 bp). Processing in the source paper ran as follows. MIGEC handled demultiplexing of reads and collapsing into UMI consensus sequences, while MiXCR performed V(D)J alignment. Using edgeR on replicate PBMC samples, clonotypes were called vaccine-responding if FDR was below 0.01 and the log2 fold change was above 5 up to day 15. Each bulk clonotype was labeled CD4 or CD8 based on which sequenced repertoire, CD4 or CD8, contained the clonotype at higher abundance. The public reads were run again by TCRdb, first through fastp at Q25 and then through MiXCR, and only productive beta chains were kept. Merged by CDR3 protein, the rows form single entries marked with the most common genes and DNA. TCRdb assigned the V and J calls; the authors' analysis was not used. In this sample the table shows some 220,000 distinct CDR3 sequences, approximately 3.3% of which occur a single time. Around 3.2% of the sample lies in the top ten.

The germline V end is reduced by 5 bases and the J end by 5 bases; junction bases left unmatched: 12. The germline V gene gives CDR1 as MGHRA and CDR2 as YSYEKL. The CDR3 runs 16 residues from the cysteine to the phenylalanine. The CDR3 DNA has 48 bases and is translated from base 1. Here the chain combines TRBV4-1 and TRBJ1-5, with TRBD1 identical over 7 junction bases. This TCR was sampled from a man aged 18 to 29 who received the YFV17D yellow fever vaccine. The input for sequencing was CD4+ T cells sorted from PBMCs, taken 10 days after the yellow fever booster vaccination. The DNA sequence follows: TGCGCCAGCAGCTTACGACAGGGCAGGGGGTATCAGCCCCAGCATTTT. Its product reads: CASSLRQGRGYQPQHF.